This T cell receptor (beta chain) was found in a study of cytomegalovirus exposure and HLA in healthy donors. PCR primers comprised 60 Vbeta and 13 Jbeta primers. Measured with immunoSEQ multiplex PCR; TCRdb has only the in-frame clones, and not every one. The data show 85,000 to 100,000 clones, with over 65% seen just once and 16% held by the top ten. Turning to this clone: The target antigen is unknown.

Points from the study as a whole: Association of 16,951 TCR beta sequences with HLA alleles was found at 0.05 false discovery rate in a later analysis. While the bulk of TCR sequences proved rare, some public TCRs turned up in many donors.

The CDR3 spans 15 residues. J was trimmed by 4 bases and V by 3 bases; bases with no gene match: 4. The V gene's germline CDR1 is LNHNV and CDR2 YYDKDF (reference sequence). The TCR originated in a man in his sixties in good health and CMV-seropositive. The sequenced sample was PBMCs. The chain combines TRBV15 with TRBJ1-5, with TRBD1 matching over 9 bases. CDR3 DNA: TGTGCCACCAGCAGGGACAGGGGCTTTAATCAGCCCCAGCATTTT. Translating gives CATSRDRGFNQPQHF.